A single sample is the source of the 5 T cell receptor beta chains below, sequenced in a study of blood T cell repertoires in COVID-19. Sequencing used immunoSEQ multiplex PCR; TCRdb keeps in-frame clones, though not all of them. In the table there are 250,000 to 350,000 clones, 90% of which are singletons. Sequencing used peripheral blood. These receptors originate from a woman aged 45-60 years with COVID-19, enrolled during active disease.

The chain couples TRBV11-2 to TRBJ1-1; unclear D gene. The V and J ends lost 6 bases and 4 bases respectively, with 18 bases between them. The CDR3 is 15 amino acids. Per the germline V gene, CDR1 is SGHAT and CDR2 is FQNNGV. CDR3 coding DNA: TGTGCCAGCAGTTATACGATTCGGGTGGGCACTGAAGCTTTCTTT. It translates to CASSYTIRVGTEAFF. The variable domain in full, completed from reference TRBV11-2 and TRBJ1-1, reads EAGVAQSPRYKIIEKRQSVAFWCNPISGHATLYWYQQILGQGPKLLIQFQNNGVVDDSQLPKDRFSAERLKGVDSTLKIQPAKLEDSAVYLCASSYTIRVGTEAFFGQGTRLTVV.

The chain uses TRBV7-2 and TRBJ2-7, with D perhaps TRBD1 (6 bases). Germline CDR1 and CDR2: SGHTA and FQGNSA. The CDR3 is made up of 13 amino acids. V lost 5 bases to trimming and J lost 13 bases, with 21 bases between them. The CDR3 is CASSVTPGTTPYF. The DNA for the CDR3 is TGTGCCAGCAGCGTAACTCCCGGGACAACCCCTTACTTC.

V gene TRBV6-5 combines with J gene TRBJ2-6, with 7 bases fitting TRBD1. Germline trimming cut 6 bases from V and 12 bases from J; bases unmatched to any gene: 14. The CDR3 consists of 15 residues. In germline, CDR1 is MNHEY, CDR2 SVGAGI. The CDR3 sequence: CASRFDRATIGVLTF. CDR3 DNA sequence: TGTGCCAGCAGATTCGACAGGGCTACTATAGGCGTCCTGACTTTC.

This clone was seen once. This rearrangement joins TRBV9 to TRBJ2-1; 9 nucleotides align to TRBD2. The trim removed 2 bases at V and 4 bases at J, leaving 1 base unmatched. Looked up from germline, CDR1 is SGDLS and CDR2 is YYNGEE. The CDR3 loop spans 14 amino acids. The CDR3 DNA follows: TGTGCCAGCAGCGTGACTAGCGGATACAATGAGCAGTTCTTC. Its translation: CASSVTSGYNEQFF. The full variable domain, rest sourced from reference TRBV9 and TRBJ2-1, is DSGVTQTPKHLITATGQRVTLRCSPRSGDLSVYWYQQSLDQGLQFLIQYYNGEERAKGNILERFSAQQFPDLHSELNLSSLELGDSALYFCASSVTSGYNEQFFGPGTRLTVL.

J is TRBJ2-1 and V is TRBV5-6; TRBD1 is a possible D gene (5 bases). V gave up 1 base and J gave up 3 bases, with 8 bases separating them. CDR3 length equals 14 residues. Germline V CDR1 and CDR2: SGHDT, YYEEEE. The CDR3 spells CASSLRRVYNEQFF. The CDR3 DNA follows: TGTGCCAGCAGCTTGCGCAGGGTCTACAATGAGCAGTTCTTC.